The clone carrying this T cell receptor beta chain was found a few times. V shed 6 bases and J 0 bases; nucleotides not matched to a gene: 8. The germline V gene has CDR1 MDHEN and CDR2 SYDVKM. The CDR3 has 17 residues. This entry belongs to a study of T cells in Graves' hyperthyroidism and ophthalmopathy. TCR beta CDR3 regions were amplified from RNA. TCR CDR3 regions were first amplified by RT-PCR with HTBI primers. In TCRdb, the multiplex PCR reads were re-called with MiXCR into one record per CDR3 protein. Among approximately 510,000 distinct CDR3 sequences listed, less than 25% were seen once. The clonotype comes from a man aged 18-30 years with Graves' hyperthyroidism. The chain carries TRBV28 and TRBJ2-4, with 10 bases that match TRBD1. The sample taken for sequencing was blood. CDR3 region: CASSDRDRGLAKNIQYF. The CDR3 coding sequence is TGTGCCAGCAGCGACCGGGACAGGGGTCTAGCCAAAAACATTCAGTACTTC.